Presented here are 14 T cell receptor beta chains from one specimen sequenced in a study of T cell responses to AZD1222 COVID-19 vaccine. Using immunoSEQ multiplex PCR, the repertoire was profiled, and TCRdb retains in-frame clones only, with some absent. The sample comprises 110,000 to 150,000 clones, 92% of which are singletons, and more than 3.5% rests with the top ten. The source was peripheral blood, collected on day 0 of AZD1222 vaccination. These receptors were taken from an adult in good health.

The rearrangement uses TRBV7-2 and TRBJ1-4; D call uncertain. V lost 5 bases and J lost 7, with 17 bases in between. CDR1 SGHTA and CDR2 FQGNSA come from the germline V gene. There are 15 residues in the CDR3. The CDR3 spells CASSISAVRGEKLFF. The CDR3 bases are TGTGCCAGCAGCATTAGCGCGGTTAGAGGTGAAAAACTGTTTTTT.

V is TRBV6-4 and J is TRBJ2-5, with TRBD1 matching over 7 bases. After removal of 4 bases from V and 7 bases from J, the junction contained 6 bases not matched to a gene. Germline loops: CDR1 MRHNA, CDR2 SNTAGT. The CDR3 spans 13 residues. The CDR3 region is CASSATGSGTQYF. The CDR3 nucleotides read TGTGCCAGCAGTGCGACAGGGTCAGGGACCCAGTACTTC.

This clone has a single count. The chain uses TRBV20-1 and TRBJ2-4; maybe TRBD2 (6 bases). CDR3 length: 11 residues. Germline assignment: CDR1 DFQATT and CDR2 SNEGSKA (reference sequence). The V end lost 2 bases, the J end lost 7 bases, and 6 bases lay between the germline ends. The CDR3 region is CSARSGNIQYF. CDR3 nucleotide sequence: TGCAGTGCTAGAAGCGGGAACATTCAGTACTTC.

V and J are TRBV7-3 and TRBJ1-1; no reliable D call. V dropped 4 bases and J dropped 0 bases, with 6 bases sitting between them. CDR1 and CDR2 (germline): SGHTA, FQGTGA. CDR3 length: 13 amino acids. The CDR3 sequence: CASSSSMNTEAFF. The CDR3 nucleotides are TGTGCCAGCAGCTCGAGCATGAACACTGAAGCTTTCTTT.

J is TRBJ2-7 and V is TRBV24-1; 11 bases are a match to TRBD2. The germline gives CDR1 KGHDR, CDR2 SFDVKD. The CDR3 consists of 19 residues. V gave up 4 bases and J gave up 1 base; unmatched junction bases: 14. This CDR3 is CATSDMGLAELHSSYEQYF. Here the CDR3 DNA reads TGTGCCACCAGTGACATGGGACTAGCGGAACTCCATTCTTCCTACGAGCAGTACTTC.

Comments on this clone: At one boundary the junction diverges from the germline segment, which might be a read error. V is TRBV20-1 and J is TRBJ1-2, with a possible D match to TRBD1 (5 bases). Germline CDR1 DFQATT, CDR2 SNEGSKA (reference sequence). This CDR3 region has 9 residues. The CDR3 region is CSARGGEVF. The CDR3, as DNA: TGCAGTGCTAGGGGGGGAGAGGTCTTC.

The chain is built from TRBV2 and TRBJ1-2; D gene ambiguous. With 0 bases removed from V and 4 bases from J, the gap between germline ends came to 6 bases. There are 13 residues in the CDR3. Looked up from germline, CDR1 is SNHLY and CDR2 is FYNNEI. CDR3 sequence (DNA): TGTGCCAGCAGTGAAGCGCGGGTCTATGGCTACACCTTC. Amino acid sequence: CASSEARVYGYTF.

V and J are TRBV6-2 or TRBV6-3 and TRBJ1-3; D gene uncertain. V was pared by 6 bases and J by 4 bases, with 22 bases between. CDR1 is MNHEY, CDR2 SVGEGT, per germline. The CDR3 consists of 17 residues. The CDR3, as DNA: TGTGCCAGCAGCCGAATCCCGGACCGATGGGCAGGAAACACCATATATTTT. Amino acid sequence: CASSRIPDRWAGNTIYF.

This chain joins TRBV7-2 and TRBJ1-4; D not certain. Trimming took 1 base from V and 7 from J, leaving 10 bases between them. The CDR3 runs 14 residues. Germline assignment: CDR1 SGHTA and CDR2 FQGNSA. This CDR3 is CASSLVGNPEKLFF. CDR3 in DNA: TGTGCCAGCAGCTTAGTAGGCAACCCTGAAAAACTGTTTTTT.

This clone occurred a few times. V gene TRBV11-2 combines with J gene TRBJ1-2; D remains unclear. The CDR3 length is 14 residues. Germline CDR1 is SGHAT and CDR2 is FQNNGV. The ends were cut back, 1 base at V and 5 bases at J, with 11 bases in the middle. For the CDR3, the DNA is TGTGCCAGCAGCTTAGGCGACGCTAGGTATGGCTACACCTTC. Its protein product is CASSLGDARYGYTF.

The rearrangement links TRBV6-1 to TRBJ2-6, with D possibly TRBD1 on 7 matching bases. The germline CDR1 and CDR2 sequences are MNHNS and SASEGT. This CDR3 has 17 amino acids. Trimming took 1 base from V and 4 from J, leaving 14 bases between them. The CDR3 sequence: CASSEVAGGYGANVLTF. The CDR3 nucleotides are TGTGCCAGCAGTGAAGTGGCAGGGGGGTACGGGGCCAACGTCCTGACTTTC.

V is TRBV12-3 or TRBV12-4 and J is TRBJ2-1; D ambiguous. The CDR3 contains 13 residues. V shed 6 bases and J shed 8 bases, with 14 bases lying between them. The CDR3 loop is CASSHSRVYEQFF. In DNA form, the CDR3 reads TGTGCCAGCAGCCATTCACGGGTCTATGAGCAGTTCTTC.

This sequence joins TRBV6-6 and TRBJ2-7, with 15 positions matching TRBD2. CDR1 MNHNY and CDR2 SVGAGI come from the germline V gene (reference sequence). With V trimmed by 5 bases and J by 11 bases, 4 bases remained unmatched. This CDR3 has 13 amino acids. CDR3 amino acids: CASSGLAGGEEYF. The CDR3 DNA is TGTGCCAGCAGTGGACTAGCGGGAGGGGAGGAGTACTTC.

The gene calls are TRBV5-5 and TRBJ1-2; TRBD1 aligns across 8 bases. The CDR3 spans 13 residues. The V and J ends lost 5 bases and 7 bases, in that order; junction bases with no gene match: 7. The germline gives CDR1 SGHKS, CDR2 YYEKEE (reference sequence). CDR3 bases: TGTGCCAGCAGATTGACAGGGGCTGGTGGCTACACCTTC. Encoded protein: CASRLTGAGGYTF. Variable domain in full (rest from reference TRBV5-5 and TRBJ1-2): DAGVTQSPTHLIKTRGQQVTLRCSPISGHKSVSWYQQVLGQGPQFIFQYYEKEERGRGNFPDRFSARQFPNYSSELNVNALLLGDSALYLCASRLTGAGGYTFGSGTRLTVV.